These 18 T cell receptor beta chains were all obtained from the same sample, sequenced in a study of cytomegalovirus exposure and HLA in healthy donors (dated by TCRdb to the late 2010s). To prepare the library, the immunoSEQ multiplex PCR assay was applied. In TCRdb, the immuneACCESS table is reduced to in-frame sequences with V and J assigned. These tables do not hold every clone; where another copy was compared, an unresolved V gene accounts for under half, and the others remain unexplained. Across this sample there are some 130,000 clones, with 82% seen only once. 25% to 30% of the sample is taken by the ten largest. Sequenced input: PBMCs. All receptors derive from a man aged 30-40 years in good health and CMV-seropositive.

As for this clone: Compared with germline, one end of the junction differs, possibly owing to a read error. The rearrangement uses TRBV7-8 and TRBJ2-3, with D maybe TRBD2 (7 bases). The germline CDR1 and CDR2 sequences are SGHVS and FQNEAQ. The CDR3 contains 13 residues. CDR3 in amino acids: CASSFLLAGALGF. CDR3 bases: TGTGCCAGCAGCTTCCTCCTGGCGGGGGCCCTTGGTTTT.

The chain links TRBV10-3 to TRBJ2-3, with D perhaps matching TRBD2 (5 bases). Trimming left V 5 bases short and J 4 bases short, with 10 bases between. Germline CDR1 reads ENHRY; CDR2 reads SYGVKD. The CDR3 covers 13 residues. The CDR3 loop reads CAISSGVPDTQYF. CDR3 coding DNA: TGTGCCATCAGTTCCGGGGTCCCAGATACGCAGTATTTT.

This rearrangement joins TRBV5-1 to TRBJ1-2; tentatively, D is TRBD1 (6 bases). Germline V gene lookup returns CDR1 SGHRS and CDR2 YFSETQ. CDR3 length: 13 amino acids. V lost 2 bases and J lost 5, with 10 bases in between. This chain's CDR3 is CASSFGTPYGYTF. The CDR3, as DNA: TGCGCCAGCAGCTTTGGGACACCTTATGGCTACACCTTC.

This clone was seen a single time. This chain uses TRBV5-1 with TRBJ2-6; TRBD1 aligns across 7 bases. V lost 0 bases and J lost 3; bases outside the gene matches: 0. The CDR3 covers 15 residues. Germline V gene lookup returns CDR1 SGHRS and CDR2 YFSETQ. The CDR3 sequence: CASSLGDSGANVLTF. The CDR3 DNA reads as TGCGCCAGCAGCTTGGGGGACAGTGGGGCCAACGTCCTGACTTTC.

This chain links TRBV25-1 with TRBJ2-4, with TRBD2 as a possible D gene (7 bases). Trimming shortened V by 7 bases and J by 7 bases, and 20 bases separated the two germline ends. Germline V gene lookup returns CDR1 MGHDK and CDR2 SYGVNS. This CDR3 region has 15 residues. This CDR3 reads CASTEGGASGNIQYF. CDR3 nucleotides: TGTGCCAGCACGGAGGGGGGGGCTTCGGGGAACATTCAGTACTTC.

The genes are TRBV9 and TRBJ2-3, with 9 nucleotides matching TRBD2. Germline CDR1 and CDR2: SGDLS and YYNGEE. The CDR3 sequence is 16 residues long. Trimming removed 2 bases from V and 0 bases from J; junction bases left unmatched: 4. CDR3 DNA sequence: TGTGCCAGCAGCGTGACTAGCGGTCGTAGCACAGATACGCAGTATTTT. Protein sequence: CASSVTSGRSTDTQYF.

V is TRBV6-5 and J is TRBJ1-5; TRBD1 agrees at 7 bases. The CDR3 consists of 15 residues. CDR1 and CDR2 from the germline V gene are MNHEY and SVGAGI. V was clipped by 0 bases and J by 5 bases; unmatched bases: 4. CDR3 sequence: CASSYSQGEDQPQHF. Written as DNA, the CDR3 is TGTGCCAGCAGTTACTCCCAGGGGGAGGATCAGCCCCAGCATTTT.

In this sample, this clone turned up once. The rearrangement links TRBV11-3 to TRBJ2-2; TRBD1 aligns across 9 bases. This CDR3 comprises 14 residues. Germline CDR1 is SGHNT and CDR2 is YENEEA. Unmatched junction bases numbered 1, after V lost 3 bases and J lost 5 bases. The CDR3, as DNA: TGTGCCAGCAGCTTCGGGACAGGGACCGGGGAGCTGTTTTTT. Protein: CASSFGTGTGELFF.

The chain couples TRBV6-1 to TRBJ1-2; 7 bases agree with TRBD1. There are 16 residues in the CDR3. Trimming took 3 bases from V and 8 from J; bases not matched to a gene: 15. CDR1 is MNHNS, CDR2 SASEGT, per germline. Here the CDR3 reads CASSDMATGNVGGYTF. The CDR3 DNA is TGTGCCAGCAGTGACATGGCGACAGGGAATGTAGGAGGCTACACCTTC.

V gene TRBV7-2 combines with J gene TRBJ2-1; 11 nucleotides match TRBD2. Trimming took 6 bases from V and 9 from J; bases not matched to a gene: 10. The CDR3 is made up of 15 amino acids. CDR1 SGHTA and CDR2 FQGNSA come from the germline V gene. The CDR3 nucleotides are TGTGCCAGCAGGGAGACTAGCGGGACCTCCGGTGAGCAGTTCTTC. Protein sequence: CASRETSGTSGEQFF.

DNA of the CDR3: TGTGCCAGCAGCTTCGTTCTAGCGGCTTACAATGAGCAGTTCTTC. This codes for CASSFVLAAYNEQFF. This chain joins TRBV7-9 and TRBJ2-1; 7 positions match TRBD2. CDR3 length: 15 amino acids. J lost 4 bases, V lost 3 bases, and 6 bases had no gene match. The germline gives CDR1 SEHNR, CDR2 FQNEAQ (reference sequence).

This clone has more than one count but fewer than ten. The chain combines TRBV18 with TRBJ1-2, with 7 bases lining up with TRBD1. The germline CDR1 and CDR2 sequences are KGHSH and LQKENI. This CDR3 region has 14 residues. Trimming at V came to 2 bases and at J to 4 bases, leaving 4 bases not matched to a gene. CDR3: CASSPDGQAYGYTF. CDR3 DNA sequence: TGTGCCAGCTCACCAGACGGACAGGCCTATGGCTACACCTTC.

The chain is built from TRBV7-6 and TRBJ2-7, with 12 bases lining up with TRBD2. CDR1 and CDR2 (germline): SGHVS, FNYEAQ. The CDR3 runs 17 residues. The V segment lost 2 bases and the J segment 5 bases; nucleotides outside the gene matches: 10. This CDR3 is CASSLRELAGGSDEQYF. CDR3 DNA sequence: TGTGCCAGCAGCTTAAGAGAACTAGCGGGGGGCAGCGACGAGCAGTACTTC.

The V call is TRBV6-5, the J call TRBJ2-7; the match to TRBD2 covers 11 bases. The CDR3 loop spans 15 amino acids. Germline values: CDR1 MNHEY, CDR2 SVGAGI. V was pared by 6 bases and J by 2 bases, with 6 bases of the junction left unmatched. Here the CDR3 reads CASRTGLAGPYEQYF. CDR3 in DNA: TGTGCCAGCAGGACAGGACTAGCGGGCCCCTACGAGCAGTACTTC.

This clone was detected only once. CDR3 sequence reads: CASSGGTAGEQYF. CDR3 nucleotide sequence: TGTGCCAGCAGCGGAGGGACAGCGGGCGAGCAGTACTTC. V usage is TRBV5-6 and J usage is TRBJ2-7, with D possibly TRBD1 on 7 matching bases. This CDR3 region has 13 residues. Germline V gene lookup returns CDR1 SGHDT and CDR2 YYEEEE. V gave up 4 bases and J gave up 6 bases, with 14 bases separating them.

The chain uses TRBV6-1 and TRBJ2-5; perhaps TRBD2 as D (7 bases). CDR1 and CDR2 (germline): MNHNS, SASEGT. The V end lost 7 bases, the J end lost 7 bases, and 22 bases lay between the germline ends. The CDR3 covers 15 residues. Here the CDR3 reads CASTSFGGGTVTQYF. The CDR3 bases are TGTGCCAGCACCTCCTTTGGGGGGGGCACGGTGACCCAGTACTTC.

The gene calls are TRBV5-1 and TRBJ2-1; possible D gene TRBD2, 6 bases. V lost 0 bases, J lost 2 bases, and 9 bases lay in between. Germline CDR1 reads SGHRS; CDR2 reads YFSETQ. CDR3 size: 15 residues. The CDR3 DNA follows: TGCGCCAGCAGCTTGGTACTAGCCCCCTACAATGAGCAGTTCTTC. This translates into CASSLVLAPYNEQFF.

The chain joins TRBV6-6 to TRBJ1-1; weak D call: TRBD1 (5 bases). Germline V gene data show CDR1 as MNHNY and CDR2 as SVGAGI (reference sequence). V was pared by 0 bases and J by 8 bases, with 13 bases between. The CDR3 is made up of 14 amino acids. DNA for the CDR3: TGTGCCAGCAGTTACTCGATTGCGGGGGGGGAAGCTTTCTTT. Encoded protein: CASSYSIAGGEAFF.